The next 26 T cell receptor beta chains were all read from a single sample in a study of T-cell memory formation after mild COVID-19. TCRdb reprocessed the 5' RACE reads with MiXCR, giving one entry per CDR3 protein. The sample gives about half a million distinct CDR3 sequences, about 18% of which show up once; 9% to 15% is in the top ten. Sequenced material: PBMCs or a T cell subset sorted from them (not recorded which). Every receptor here comes from an adult woman who had mild COVID-19 (a few samples of this study predate the infection). Cell type and time point are not known.

This clonotype was seen a few times. The rearrangement links TRBV20-1 to TRBJ2-3; 13 bases line up with TRBD2. V lost 5 bases and J lost 4; bases outside the gene matches: 3. CDR3 length: 14 residues. Germline V lookup: CDR1 DFQATT, CDR2 SNEGSKA (reference sequence). In DNA form, the CDR3 reads TGCAGTGCTCCCGGACTAGCGGGAGCAGATACGCAGTATTTT. It translates to CSAPGLAGADTQYF.

The chain links TRBV25-1 to TRBJ1-1, with a possible D match to TRBD1 (5 bases). The CDR3 consists of 15 residues. Germline CDR1 MGHDK, CDR2 SYGVNS. V shed 0 bases and J shed 8 bases, with 16 bases lying between them. The CDR3 bases are TGTGCCAGCAGTGAATATGGGGAAAGACAGAAAGAAGCTTTCTTT. As protein: CASSEYGERQKEAFF.

This clonotype was detected a few times. This chain connects TRBV12-3 or TRBV12-4 to TRBJ1-5; D call uncertain. This CDR3 spans 13 amino acids. The ends were cut back, 0 bases at V and 11 bases at J, with 11 bases in the middle. CDR3 protein: CASSLAATKTQHF. Here the CDR3 DNA reads TGTGCCAGCAGTTTAGCCGCTACTAAGACCCAGCATTTT.

This clonotype was counted only a few times. V is TRBV12-3 or TRBV12-4 and J is TRBJ2-2; 9 bases match TRBD1. The CDR3 runs to 16 residues. V was pared by 6 bases and J by 2 bases, with 7 bases of the junction left unmatched. The CDR3 loop reads CASRPYRGRNTGELFF. In DNA, the CDR3 is TGTGCCAGCAGGCCCTACAGGGGGCGCAACACCGGGGAGCTGTTTTTT.

The genes are TRBV11-1 and TRBJ2-1, with 9 bases fitting TRBD1. The V segment lost 5 bases and the J segment 2 bases; nucleotides outside the gene matches: 4. The CDR3 covers 15 residues. Per germline, CDR1 SGHAT and CDR2 FQDESV (reference sequence). CDR3 DNA sequence: TGTGCCAGCAGCCGGGACAGGGCCGCCTACAATGAGCAGTTCTTC. Translation: CASSRDRAAYNEQFF.

This rearrangement joins TRBV3-1 to TRBJ1-4, with D uncertain. The germline gives CDR1 LGHDT, CDR2 YNNKEL (reference sequence). V lost 2 bases and J lost 0, with 10 bases in between. CDR3 length: 16 residues. The CDR3 DNA follows: TGTGCCAGCAGCCAATTTCTGGGGACAACTAATGAAAAACTGTTTTTT. It specifies CASSQFLGTTNEKLFF. Together with reference TRBV3-1 and TRBJ1-4, the CDR3 gives the full variable domain: DTAVSQTPKYLVTQMGNDKSIKCEQNLGHDTMYWYKQDSKKFLKIMFSYNNKELIINETVPNRFSPKSPDKAHLNLHINSLELGDSAVYFCASSQFLGTTNEKLFFGSGTQLSVL.

The chain uses TRBV28 and TRBJ2-4, with 12 bases fitting TRBD2. V shed 6 bases, J shed 3 bases, and the junction held 6 bases outside the gene matches. CDR3 size: 16 residues. Germline V CDR1 and CDR2: MDHEN, SYDVKM. CDR3 in DNA: TGTGCCAGCAGATGGACTAGCGGGACGGGCAAAAACATTCAGTACTTC. Translating it yields CASRWTSGTGKNIQYF. The variable domain in full, completed from reference TRBV28 and TRBJ2-4, reads DVKVTQSSRYLVKRTGEKVFLECVQDMDHENMFWYRQDPGLGLRLIYFSYDVKMKEKGDIPEGYSVSREKKERFSLILESASTNQTSMYLCASRWTSGTGKNIQYFGAGTRLSVL.

This clonotype has more than one count but fewer than ten. The CDR3 loop is CAWSVHPLAGEQYF. The CDR3 DNA reads as TGTGCCTGGAGTGTACACCCCCTAGCGGGAGAGCAGTACTTC. This chain connects TRBV30 to TRBJ2-7, with 9 bases that match TRBD2. CDR1 GTSNPN and CDR2 SVGIG come from the germline V gene (reference sequence). The V gene end was trimmed by 0 bases and the J gene end by 7 bases; junction bases not matched to a gene: 7. The CDR3 is 14 amino acids.

The rearrangement joins TRBV12-3 or TRBV12-4 to TRBJ1-1; TRBD1 aligns across 7 bases. Trimming took 3 bases from V and 2 from J; bases not matched to a gene: 3. This CDR3 contains 14 residues. CDR3: CASSFQGVNTEAFF. CDR3 nucleotide sequence: TGTGCCAGCAGTTTTCAGGGGGTCAACACTGAAGCTTTCTTT.

The V gene is TRBV14, the J gene TRBJ1-6; tentative D call: TRBD1 (5 bases). The germline V gene encodes CDR1 SGHDN and CDR2 FVKESK. There are 16 residues in the CDR3. V dropped 1 base and J dropped 14 bases, with 21 bases sitting between them. The CDR3 coding sequence is TGTGCCAGCAGCCAAGTCTTCGGGTCAGGGACGGCGACCCTCCACTTT. Amino acids: CASSQVFGSGTATLHF.

This clonotype showed up just a few times. The chain carries TRBV19 and TRBJ2-5, with 7 bases lining up with TRBD1. The CDR3 consists of 16 residues. Germline CDR1 LNHDA, CDR2 SQIVND (reference sequence). The junction had 8 bases not matched to a gene; V was cut back by 4 bases and J by 0 bases. The CDR3 here is CASSTNRGGDQETQYF. CDR3 bases: TGTGCCAGTAGTACGAACAGGGGTGGGGACCAAGAGACCCAGTACTTC.

In this sample, this clonotype turned up a few times. The V and J genes are TRBV9 and TRBJ2-5; tentative D call: TRBD1 (5 bases). The CDR3 spans 14 residues. Per germline, CDR1 SGDLS and CDR2 YYNGEE. V lost 4 bases, J lost 5 bases, and 15 bases lay in between. The DNA for the CDR3 is TGTGCCAGCAGCCCACCGATGGGGCTGGAGACCCAGTACTTC. Its protein product is CASSPPMGLETQYF.

This chain connects TRBV27 to TRBJ1-2, with a weak D call TRBD1 (6 bases). V lost 5 bases and J lost 4, with 17 bases in between. Germline CDR1 is MNHEY and CDR2 is SMNVEV (reference sequence). This CDR3 has 15 amino acids. Written as DNA, the CDR3 is TGTGCCAGCAGTGACAGAGGCAGGGGAGGCTATGGCTACACCTTC. Its protein product is CASSDRGRGGYGYTF.

V and J are TRBV6-5 and TRBJ2-7, with a weak D call TRBD2 (6 bases). Germline V CDR1 and CDR2: MNHEY, SVGAGI. The V end was cut by 0 bases, the J end by 2 bases, with 14 bases between. The CDR3 extends over 16 amino acids. The CDR3 region has the DNA TGTGCCAGCAGTTACTCTACGGGAGAGGTACCCTACGAGCAGTACTTC. Amino acids: CASSYSTGEVPYEQYF.

The chain employs TRBV14 and TRBJ2-2; TRBD1 matches 8 bases. From germline, CDR1 is SGHDN and CDR2 FVKESK. V lost 4 bases and J lost 0; bases outside the gene matches: 7. The CDR3 runs to 17 residues. The CDR3 bases are TGTGCCAGCAGCCCGACAGGGGTAACGGCGAACACCGGGGAGCTGTTTTTT. This codes for CASSPTGVTANTGELFF.

This clonotype was detected only a few times. This chain joins TRBV7-9 and TRBJ2-5; 9 positions match TRBD2. Unmatched junction bases numbered 9, after V lost 5 bases and J lost 2 bases. The CDR3 spans 16 residues. CDR1 is SEHNR, CDR2 FQNEAQ, per germline (reference sequence). This CDR3 is CASSQPGLASQETQYF. The CDR3 DNA sequence: TGTGCCAGCAGCCAACCGGGACTAGCATCTCAAGAGACCCAGTACTTC.

The chain joins TRBV4-2 to TRBJ1-6; weak D call: TRBD1 (5 bases). The germline CDR1 and CDR2 sequences are LGHNA and YNFKEQ. Deletions cut 1 base from V and 6 bases from J, with 7 bases between. The CDR3 runs 14 residues. CDR3 sequence: CASSQVGGNSPLHF. The DNA of the CDR3 is TGTGCCAGCAGCCAAGTCGGGGGTAATTCACCCCTCCACTTT.

This clonotype was seen repeatedly, ten times or more. The chain couples TRBV7-2 to TRBJ2-2; D unclear. The germline V gene encodes CDR1 SGHTA and CDR2 FQGNSA. Trimming removed 7 bases from V and 5 bases from J, with 5 bases in between. The CDR3 covers 11 residues. CDR3 amino acids: CASTSTGELFF. CDR3 in DNA: TGTGCCAGCACTTCAACCGGGGAGCTGTTTTTT.

The genes are TRBV7-8 and TRBJ2-5, with D tentatively TRBD2 (5 bases). Trimming stripped 4 bases from V and 9 bases from J, with 9 bases between. Germline V lookup: CDR1 SGHVS, CDR2 FQNEAQ. This CDR3 spans 11 amino acids. CDR3 in DNA: TGTGCCAGCAGCTGGGAGTGGGCCCAGTACTTC. Amino acids: CASSWEWAQYF.

J is TRBJ2-5 and V is TRBV6-6, with 10 bases matching TRBD1. The V segment lost 2 bases and the J segment 4 bases; nucleotides outside the gene matches: 1. This CDR3 spans 14 amino acids. The germline gives CDR1 MNHNY, CDR2 SVGAGI (reference sequence). The DNA of the CDR3 is TGTGCCAGCAGTTACCGGACAGGGGGAGAGACCCAGTACTTC. Its protein is CASSYRTGGETQYF.

J is TRBJ2-5 and V is TRBV13; possible D gene TRBD1, 7 bases. This CDR3 comprises 14 residues. Trimming took 3 bases from V and 4 from J, leaving 12 bases between them. CDR1 PRHDT and CDR2 FYEKMQ come from the germline V gene (reference sequence). In DNA form, the CDR3 reads TGTGCCAGCAGCTTCAGGGGGGCCATAGAGACCCAGTACTTC. This sequence encodes CASSFRGAIETQYF. The variable domain in full, with the rest retrieved from reference TRBV13 and TRBJ2-5, is AAGVIQSPRHLIKEKRETATLKCYPIPRHDTVYWYQQGPGQDPQFLISFYEKMQSDKGSIPDRFSAQQFSDYHSELNMSSLELGDSALYFCASSFRGAIETQYFGPGTRLLVL.

In this sample, this clonotype turned up a few times. The CDR3 spells CASRVTENTEAFF. The CDR3 nucleotides read TGTGCCAGCAGAGTGACGGAGAACACTGAAGCTTTCTTT. The chain recombines TRBV6-4 with TRBJ1-1; D remains unclear. Germline V lookup: CDR1 MRHNA, CDR2 SNTAGT. With 6 bases removed from V and 1 base from J, the gap between germline ends came to 9 bases. This CDR3 contains 13 residues.

This clonotype was detected a few times. The chain has TRBV5-1 and TRBJ2-1, with 10 nucleotides matching TRBD2. The ends lost 2 bases at V and 6 bases at J; junction bases unmatched: 20. The germline V gene encodes CDR1 SGHRS and CDR2 YFSETQ. The CDR3 is 20 amino acids. Here the CDR3 reads CASSLVSSSGGSPRGNEQFF. In nucleotides, the CDR3 is TGCGCCAGCAGCTTAGTTTCATCTAGCGGGGGATCCCCCAGAGGCAATGAGCAGTTCTTC.

This clonotype has only a few counts. J is TRBJ2-7 and V is TRBV4-1; 7 bases match TRBD1. Germline CDR1 MGHRA, CDR2 YSYEKL. The length of the CDR3 is 14 residues. Losses at the gene ends were 4 bases for V and 0 bases for J; bases not matched to a gene: 3. CDR3 sequence: CASSPGQNSYEQYF. The CDR3 DNA follows: TGCGCCAGCAGCCCGGGACAGAACTCCTACGAGCAGTACTTC.

The chain uses TRBV4-3 and TRBJ2-1, with D unresolved. The CDR3 is made up of 15 amino acids. The germline V and J ends were trimmed by 0 bases and 6 bases, with 12 bases remaining between them. Germline values: CDR1 LGHNA, CDR2 YSLEER. The CDR3 protein is CASSQDRAVPNEQFF. In nucleotides, the CDR3 is TGCGCCAGCAGCCAAGATAGGGCCGTACCCAATGAGCAGTTCTTC.

The V and J genes are TRBV7-9 and TRBJ2-1, with 9 bases identical to TRBD2. The length of the CDR3 is 13 residues. Trimming removed 6 bases from V and 5 bases from J; junction bases left unmatched: 2. CDR1 is SEHNR and CDR2 is FQNEAQ in the germline V gene (reference sequence). Here the CDR3 DNA reads TGTGCCAGCAGGGTAGCGGGAGACAATGAGCAGTTCTTC. Its protein is CASRVAGDNEQFF.